The source of this TCR beta chain is a study of radiotherapy plus CTLA-4 blockade in lung cancer. Overall study results and limits: Clones of tumor-derived TCRs expanded in blood after radiotherapy plus ipilimumab.

Clones were sequenced by immunoSEQ multiplex PCR, and TCRdb holds only the in-frame ones, with some missing. The profile shows some 15,000 clones, about 90% of them singletons. This clone came up a few times. Antigen: not known. Those patients who had chemo-refractory metastatic non-small-cell lung cancer were given focal radiation along with CTLA-4 blockade through ipilimumab. The sequence derives from a human donor with non-small cell lung cancer that progressed on radiotherapy plus ipilimumab. Some clones in this sample may be carry-over from other donors' samples. The specimen was peripheral blood, collected from a patient treated with radiotherapy plus ipilimumab.

CDR3 amino acids: CASSLGGGVEQYF. The CDR3 bases are TGCGCCAGCAGCTTGGGTGGGGGGGTCGAGCAGTACTTC. V usage is TRBV5-1 and J usage is TRBJ2-7; 7 bases are shared with TRBD2. CDR1 and CDR2 (germline): SGHRS, YFSETQ. V lost 0 bases, J lost 6 bases, and 3 bases stayed unmatched. The CDR3 totals 13 residues.